The rows below give T cell receptor beta chains drawn from one sample of a study of PD-L1 blockade in urothelial cancer. Clones were sequenced by immunoSEQ multiplex PCR, and TCRdb holds only the in-frame ones, with some missing. This sample has 56,000 or so clones, with 85% to 90% found just once. Sequenced material: PBMCs, taken around atezolizumab (anti-PD-L1) treatment. These receptors came from a man aged 45-65 years with urothelial cancer. Both conserved end residues are part of each CDR3. A D gene is named only where the DNA matches it firmly. Size is stated for part of the rows, as once, few or many counts, or as a class when the clone is expanded.

>-|TRBV5-1|TRBD2|TRBJ2-2
TGCGCCAGCAGCTTGGCGGGGGGAGACACCGGGGAGCTGTTTTTT
CASSLAGGDTGELFF
>-|TRBV2|TRBD1|TRBJ1-4
TGTGCCAGCAGGGCCACAGGGGCAGGGGTCGAAAAACTGTTTTTT
CASRATGAGVEKLFF
>-|TRBV9|-|TRBJ1-1
TGTGCCAGCAGCGTCCTCGGGGGATCCACTGAAGCTTTCTTT
CASSVLGGSTEAFF
>-|TRBV4-1|TRBD2|TRBJ2-7
TGCGCCAGCAGCCAAGATCAAAGCGGGAGATTCGAGCAGTACTTC
CASSQDQSGRFEQYF
>-|TRBV30|-|TRBJ1-2
TGTGCCTGGAGTGCCCAGTCAGCCCCTAGGAGTGGCTACACCTTC
CAWSAQSAPRSGYTF
>-|TRBV28|-|TRBJ1-2
TGTGCCAGCAGAGTTCAGGGCGTCTATGGCTACACCTTC
CASRVQGVYGYTF
>-|TRBV28|-|TRBJ1-2
TGTGCCAGCAGTCGCGGCACCTCTAACTATGGCTACACCTTC
CASSRGTSNYGYTF
>-|TRBV5-1|-|TRBJ2-5
TGCGCCAGCGCCCGAGATGTTCAAGAGACCCAGTACTTC
CASARDVQETQYF
>-|TRBV13|TRBD1|TRBJ1-2
TGTGCCAGCAGCTCCTGGACAGGGGGAGTCTATGGCTACACCTTC
CASSSWTGGVYGYTF
>few|TRBV28|TRBD2|TRBJ2-1
TGTGCCAGCAGTCAAAAACTAGCGAGGGAGCAGTTCTTC
CASSQKLAREQFF
>-|TRBV7-2|-|TRBJ2-3
TGTGCCAGCAGCCGTTCAGATACGCAGTATTTT
CASSRSDTQYF
>-|TRBV19|TRBD1|TRBJ1-5
TGTGCCAGTAGTTCTATTACAGGGGGCAATCAGCTCCAGCATTTT
CASSSITGGNQLQHF
>-|TRBV11-2|TRBD1|TRBJ1-1
TGTGCCAGCAGCTTAAGAGTAAAATCGGACAGGGCGAACACTGAAGCTTTCTTT
CASSLRVKSDRANTEAFF
>-|TRBV6-1|-|TRBJ1-2
TGTGCCAGCAGCGGTTCTAACTATGGCTACACCTTC
CASSGSNYGYTF
>-|TRBV5-1|-|TRBJ1-2
TGCGCCAGCAGCCCCACACAGGGAAACTATGGCTACACCTTC
CASSPTQGNYGYTF
>-|TRBV28|TRBD2|TRBJ2-3
TGTGCCAGCAGGTCGGGGGGGGATACGCAGTATTTT
CASRSGGDTQYF